The clone carrying this TCR beta chain is a singleton in its sample. Its target is unknown. Produced via immunoSEQ multiplex PCR; TCRdb's table is partial and in-frame only. The sample carries 25,000 to 30,000 clones, 82% recorded once. This record belongs to a study of OX40 agonist ivuxolimab in advanced cancers. The overall study: Patients treated during dose escalation were battling hepatocellular carcinoma, melanoma, renal cell or head and neck cancer.

Notes on the study in general: Individuals who were partial responders at 0.1-3.0 mg/kg had clonal expansion that ranked among the lowest. Nonresponders, in some cases, also had low normalized T-cell clonal expansion.

Autoimmune disease history or systemic immunosuppression excluded patients. This material consisted of CD4+ or CD8+ T cells sorted from blood, taken in a trial of the OX40 agonist ivuxolimab. This TCR came from an adult with an advanced solid tumor such as melanoma, head and neck, liver or kidney cancer.

CDR3 sequence: CASSVVGATPYNEQFF. Written as DNA, the CDR3 is TGTGCCAGCAGCGTAGTAGGAGCGACTCCTTACAATGAGCAGTTCTTC. This chain uses TRBV9 with TRBJ2-1; D gene uncertain. CDR3 size: 16 residues. Germline values: CDR1 SGDLS, CDR2 YYNGEE. Trimming left V 0 bases short and J 4 bases short, with 14 bases between.